The entry that follows covers one T cell receptor beta chain sequence. This entry comes from a study of shared clonotypes between healthy human individuals. Donors had no recently reported acute infections or vaccinations and were HIV-negative. This table comes from immunoSEQ multiplex PCR, and its TCRdb copy is limited to in-frame clones, with some not included. The sample includes 450,000 to 600,000 clones, 75% to 85% of them seen just once. V gave up 0 bases and J gave up 8 bases, with 11 bases separating them. This CDR3 spans 14 amino acids. Germline CDR1 LGHNA, CDR2 YSLEER. This TCR derives from a woman aged 40 to 50 in good health. Some clones in this sample may be carry-over from other donors' samples. The chain couples TRBV4-3 to TRBJ2-4; maybe TRBD1 (6 bases). The sequenced sample consisted of PBMCs. CDR3 sequence: CASSQDTGSYIQYF. The CDR3 DNA is TGCGCCAGCAGCCAAGATACAGGGAGTTACATTCAGTACTTC.